The rows below give T cell receptor beta chains drawn from one sample of a study of T cells in Graves' hyperthyroidism and ophthalmopathy. TCRdb ran MiXCR on the multiplex PCR reads and lists one entry per CDR3 protein. The repertoire holds about 260,000 distinct CDR3 sequences, roughly 15% seen once, with less than 35% in the top ten. The specimen was blood. The receptors were sampled from a woman younger than 35 with Graves' ophthalmopathy. Both conserved end residues are part of each CDR3. A D gene is named only where the DNA matches it firmly. Size is stated for part of the rows, as once, few or many counts, or as a class when the clone is expanded.

j_gene | abundance | d_gene | v_gene | CDR3nt | CDR3aa
TRBJ2-2 | many | . | TRBV11-2 | TGTGCCAGCAGGGGGCTACCATCGAACACCGGGGAGCTGTTTTTT | CASRGLPSNTGELFF
TRBJ1-1 | many | TRBD1 | TRBV20-1 | TGCAGTGCTAGAGATAGCCGCAAGACAGGGGCGGTGGGCACTGAAGCTTTCTTT | CSARDSRKTGAVGTEAFF
TRBJ2-1 | many | TRBD2 | TRBV14 | TGTGCCAGCAGCCAAGAAAAAGCGGGAGCCTTCAATGAGCAGTTCTTC | CASSQEKAGAFNEQFF
TRBJ1-1 | many | TRBD1 | TRBV13 | TGTGCCAGCAGCCTCAGGGGGCAAGCTGAAGCTTTCTTT | CASSLRGQAEAFF
TRBJ2-3 | many | . | TRBV11-3 | TGTGCCAGCAGCCTTCTTAGGGGAGGCACAGATACGCAGTATTTT | CASSLLRGGTDTQYF
TRBJ1-1 | many | . | TRBV5-8 | TGTGCCAGCAGCCCTCGAAGGGGGGGCACTGAAGCTTTCTTT | CASSPRRGGTEAFF
TRBJ2-1 | . | TRBD2 | TRBV2 | TGTGCCAGCAGTGAGAGCCTAGCGGGAGGGCCGTTTCGTGAGCAGTTCTTC | CASSESLAGGPFREQFF
TRBJ2-2 | many | . | TRBV3-1 | TGTGCCAGCAGCCAAGATCGCAGGTTATCCGCGAACACCGGGGAGCTGTTTTTT | CASSQDRRLSANTGELFF
TRBJ1-2 | many | . | TRBV3-1 | TGTGCCAGCAGCCTAGGGACGATTCCTTTCTATGGCTACACCTTC | CASSLGTIPFYGYTF
TRBJ2-3 | many | . | TRBV7-9 | TGTGCCAGCAGGGCAGGCAGCCTCACAGATACGCAGTATTTT | CASRAGSLTDTQYF
TRBJ1-2 | many | TRBD1 | TRBV18 | TGTGCCAGCTCACCCAACGGACAGGGGGGGAACTATGGCTACACCTTC | CASSPNGQGGNYGYTF
TRBJ1-1 | . | . | TRBV28 | TGTGCCAGCAATCAGGGGACCGTGAACACTGAAGCTTTCTTT | CASNQGTVNTEAFF
TRBJ2-5 | many | . | TRBV20-1 | TGCAGTGCTAGAAGTCGGCTGGAGAAGACCCAGTACTTC | CSARSRLEKTQYF
TRBJ2-5 | many | . | TRBV3-1 | TGTGCCAGCAGCCAAGCTGGAGGGAAGGTTCAAGAGACCCAGTACTTC | CASSQAGGKVQETQYF
TRBJ1-2 | many | . | TRBV7-2 | TGTGCCAGCAGCTTAGTTTCGGTTAACTATGGCTACACCTTC | CASSLVSVNYGYTF
TRBJ1-5 | many | . | TRBV30 | TGTGCCTGGAGTGTATTCGGAAATCAGCCCCAGCATTTT | CAWSVFGNQPQHF
TRBJ1-2 | many | . | TRBV9 | TGTGCCAGCAGCGTAGAATGGCGAGCAGGACAGTCTTTATATGGCTACACCTTC | CASSVEWRAGQSLYGYTF
TRBJ2-5 | many | TRBD2 | TRBV12-3/TRBV12-4 | TGTGCCAGCAGTTCACTAGCGGGGGGGCCAAACCAAGAGACCCAGTACTTC | CASSSLAGGPNQETQYF
TRBJ1-1 | many | TRBD1 | TRBV18 | TGTGCCAGCTCACCACAGGGACAGGGCTACACTGAAGCTTTCTTT | CASSPQGQGYTEAFF
TRBJ2-1 | many | TRBD2 | TRBV28 | TGTGCCAGCAAGGGGTCCGGGGGGAGGAGTGAGCAGTTCTTC | CASKGSGGRSEQFF
TRBJ1-2 | many | . | TRBV30 | TGTGCCTACCACAGGCGCCTTAACTATGGCTACACCTTC | CAYHRRLNYGYTF
TRBJ2-7 | . | TRBD2 | TRBV28 | TGTGCCAGCAGTTTCCGCGGGGGGGGCGCGAGAGAGCAGTACTTC | CASSFRGGGAREQYF
TRBJ2-7 | many | TRBD2 | TRBV28 | TGTGCCAGCAGTAGCGGGGCAACCTACGAGCAGTACTTC | CASSSGATYEQYF
TRBJ1-6 | many | . | TRBV20-1 | TGCAGTGCTAGTTTGGCCGGAACGAATAATTCACCCCTCCACTTT | CSASLAGTNNSPLHF
TRBJ1-2 | many | . | TRBV12-3/TRBV12-4 | TGTGCCAGCTCCACAACTAGGAACAGTGGCTACACCTTC | CASSTTRNSGYTF
TRBJ2-7 | many | . | TRBV5-1 | TGCGCCAGCAGCACGGACTTTTACGAGCAGTACTTC | CASSTDFYEQYF
TRBJ1-1 | many | TRBD1 | TRBV10-3 | TGTGCCATCAGTGAGCCGGGACAGCTCAACACTGAAGCTTTCTTT | CAISEPGQLNTEAFF
TRBJ1-5 | . | . | TRBV6-1 | TGTGCCAGCAGTGAAGAGGCCCAGGTTCAGTCCCAGCATTTT | CASSEEAQVQSQHF
TRBJ2-3 | . | . | TRBV7-3 | TGTGCCAGCAGCGGAGGATCTAGCACAGATACGCAGTATTTT | CASSGGSSTDTQYF
TRBJ2-7 | many | TRBD1 | TRBV5-1 | TGCGCCAGCAGCTTGCGGGACAGCCGCTCCTACGAGCAGTACTTC | CASSLRDSRSYEQYF
TRBJ1-5 | many | . | TRBV6-2/TRBV6-3 | TGTGCCAGCAGTGACCCCTATGGGATGGGGAGCAATCAGCCCCAGCATTTT | CASSDPYGMGSNQPQHF
TRBJ2-7 | . | . | TRBV11-2 | TGTGCCAGCAGCTTAGCCGGGTCCTATGAGCGGTACTTC | CASSLAGSYERYF
TRBJ2-1 | . | . | TRBV19 | TGTGCCAGTAGTATAGTGGCAGGGGTGGGCAATGAGCAGTTCTTC | CASSIVAGVGNEQFF
TRBJ2-3 | many | . | TRBV2 | TGTGCTACGCTTGGGACTACAGATACGCAGTATTTT | CATLGTTDTQYF
TRBJ2-6 | few | TRBD2 | TRBV29-1 | TGCAGCGCCGGGGGGGGGCCCAGCTCTGGGGCCAACGTCCTGACTTTC | CSAGGGPSSGANVLTF
TRBJ2-6 | few | TRBD1 | TRBV7-8 | TGTGCCAGCAGCTTAGCGTCGCAGGGGGTCTCTGGGGCCAACGTCCTGACTTTC | CASSLASQGVSGANVLTF
TRBJ2-7 | many | TRBD2 | TRBV5-1 | TGCGCCAGCCGCCTTATAGCGGGGGGCTCCTACGAGCAGTACTTC | CASRLIAGGSYEQYF
TRBJ1-4 | many | . | TRBV6-5 | TGTGCCAGCAGTTACTCATCTAATGAAAAACTGTTTTTT | CASSYSSNEKLFF
TRBJ1-1 | . | . | TRBV10-3 | TGTGCCATCAGTATTGATAGGAGTAGTTATTTCTTT | CAISIDRSSYFF
TRBJ2-7 | many | . | TRBV7-8 | TGTGCCAGCAGCCGCCTCCGGGACAAGCCCTACGAGCAGTACTTC | CASSRLRDKPYEQYF
TRBJ1-3 | many | . | TRBV20-1 | TGCAGTGCTAGGGGCGGGCAGGGAAACACCATATATTTT | CSARGGQGNTIYF
TRBJ1-5 | many | . | TRBV20-1 | TGCAGTGCTAGATCGGGGGGGCAGCCCCAGCATTTT | CSARSGGQPQHF
TRBJ1-1 | many | TRBD1 | TRBV30 | TGTGCCTGGGCCCGGACAGGGGACACTGAAGCTTTCTTT | CAWARTGDTEAFF
TRBJ2-1 | . | TRBD2 | TRBV7-6 | TGTGCCAGCAGCCCTAGCGGGAGTCCCAATGAGCAGTTCTTC | CASSPSGSPNEQFF
TRBJ2-7 | . | TRBD1 | TRBV28 | TGTGCCAGCAGGACTCAAGGACAGGGAGAGGCCGAGCAGTACTTC | CASRTQGQGEAEQYF
TRBJ2-2 | . | TRBD2 | TRBV27 | TGTGCCAGCCCCGGACTAGCGGATCACACCGGGGAGCTGTTTTTT | CASPGLADHTGELFF
TRBJ2-3 | many | . | TRBV27 | TGTGCCAGCAGTTTGCGGTGGGACCGAGTGTTCTCAGATACGCAGTATTTT | CASSLRWDRVFSDTQYF
TRBJ2-5 | many | . | TRBV7-9 | TGTGCCAGCAGTCAAACCCGGGACGAACAAGAGACCCAGTACTTC | CASSQTRDEQETQYF
TRBJ2-7 | many | . | TRBV20-1 | TGCAGTGCTAGGGGGGACGTAAGCTCCTACGAGCAGTACTTC | CSARGDVSSYEQYF
TRBJ2-1 | many | . | TRBV11-3 | TGTGCCAGCAGCTCCAGGGGGGTCTACAATGAGCAGTTCTTC | CASSSRGVYNEQFF
TRBJ2-2 | many | TRBD2 | TRBV28 | TGTGCCAGCAGCTACGAATGGGGTAGCGGGAGTTTAGGGAACACCGGGGAGCTGTTTTTT | CASSYEWGSGSLGNTGELFF
TRBJ1-6 | . | . | TRBV28 | TGTGCCAGCATTCCCAGGGGTCGTGGCTCACCCCTCCACTTT | CASIPRGRGSPLHF
TRBJ2-7 | many | TRBD1 | TRBV5-1 | TGCGCCAGCAGCTTGGGGCAGGGGGCCTACGAGCAGTACTTC | CASSLGQGAYEQYF
TRBJ1-4 | many | . | TRBV2 | TGTGCCAGCAGTGAAGTAGTTGGGGAAAAACTGTTTTTT | CASSEVVGEKLFF
TRBJ2-3 | . | TRBD1 | TRBV20-1 | TGCAGTGTTTTAGGGGGCCCGGGGACAGATACGCAGTATTTT | CSVLGGPGTDTQYF
TRBJ2-1 | . | TRBD2 | TRBV7-2 | TGTGCCAGCAGCCCGGGGGGGCGGTACAATGAGCAGTTCTTC | CASSPGGRYNEQFF
TRBJ1-1 | many | . | TRBV19 | TGTGCCAGTACCGTAGCGGGGGGCAGGGGCACTGAAGCTTTCTTT | CASTVAGGRGTEAFF
TRBJ2-3 | many | . | TRBV6-6 | TGTGCCAGCAGTTACTCTCAGGGCCTGGGGACAGATACGCAGTATTTT | CASSYSQGLGTDTQYF